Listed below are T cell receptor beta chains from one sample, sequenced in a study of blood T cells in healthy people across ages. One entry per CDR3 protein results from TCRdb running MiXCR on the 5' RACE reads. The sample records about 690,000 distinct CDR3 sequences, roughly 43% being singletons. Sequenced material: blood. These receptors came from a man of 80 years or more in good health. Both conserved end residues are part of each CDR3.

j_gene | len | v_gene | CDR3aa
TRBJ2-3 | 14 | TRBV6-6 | CASIPTSRADTQYF
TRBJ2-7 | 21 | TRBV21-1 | CASSKAQGASGSGGSSYEQYF
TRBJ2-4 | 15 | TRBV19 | CASNPERGREGPQYF
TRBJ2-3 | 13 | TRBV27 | CASSLGSRAFKYF
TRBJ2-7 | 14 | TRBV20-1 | CSASLRELPYEQYF
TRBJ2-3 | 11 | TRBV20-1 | CSARDSNTQYF
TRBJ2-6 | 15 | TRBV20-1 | CSAREFGVGANVLTF
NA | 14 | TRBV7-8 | CASSFQVRRQTQYF
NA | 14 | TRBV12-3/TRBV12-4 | CASTRGPRQETQFF
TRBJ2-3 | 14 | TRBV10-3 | CAISAPGSTDTQYF
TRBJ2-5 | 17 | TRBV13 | CASSSPRRGRRQETQYF
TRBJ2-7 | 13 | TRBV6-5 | CASRGSLDYEQYF
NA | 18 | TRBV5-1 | CASSLGTSGSRFGNEQYF
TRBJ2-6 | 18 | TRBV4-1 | CASSQDPGRLSGANVLTF
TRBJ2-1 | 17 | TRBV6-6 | CASTQSSGSYSYNEQFF
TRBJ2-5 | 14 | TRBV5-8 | CASSAWGRLETQYF
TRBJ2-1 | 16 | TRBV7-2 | CASSLESAGGKNEQFF
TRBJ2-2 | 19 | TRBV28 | CASSLPGLAGGPYTGELFF
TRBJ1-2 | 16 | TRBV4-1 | CASSQVPGQGARGYTF
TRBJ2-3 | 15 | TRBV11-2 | CASSFSGGPTDTQYF
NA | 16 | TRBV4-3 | CASSQERGGIYNEQYF
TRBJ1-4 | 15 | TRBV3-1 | CASSDRTDSSEKLFF
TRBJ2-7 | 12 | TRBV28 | CATGGVLYEQYF
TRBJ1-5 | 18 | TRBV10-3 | CAISSSLGTGADNQPQHF
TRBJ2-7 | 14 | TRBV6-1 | CASKDGSLPYEQYF
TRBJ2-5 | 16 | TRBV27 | CASSFRPRTAQETQYF
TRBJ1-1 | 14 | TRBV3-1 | CASSRLGTGGRAFF
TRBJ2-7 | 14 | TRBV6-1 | CASGTSQGSYEQYF
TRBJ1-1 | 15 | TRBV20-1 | CSAKLEVAPSTEAFF
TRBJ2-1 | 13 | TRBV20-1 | CSAGSGSFDEQFF
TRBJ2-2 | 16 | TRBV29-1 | CSVELTRGGNTGELFF
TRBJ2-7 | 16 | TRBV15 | CATSRPDRDRGYEQYF
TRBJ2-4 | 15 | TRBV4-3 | CASSQDGRGENIQYF